The 6 T cell receptor beta chains reported below all come from one sample, sequenced in a study of blood T cell repertoires in COVID-19. This table comes from immunoSEQ multiplex PCR, and its TCRdb copy is limited to in-frame clones, with some not included. The sample shows around 72,000 clones, 85% to 90% of them seen only once. Material: peripheral blood. These receptor sequences come from a man aged 65 to 85 with active or convalescent COVID-19.

This clone has only one observation. This chain connects TRBV28 to TRBJ1-5, with a tentative D call TRBD1 (5 bases). The germline V gene has CDR1 MDHEN and CDR2 SYDVKM. The CDR3 contains 15 residues. V was shortened by 3 bases and J by 0 bases, with 9 bases between the two germline ends. The CDR3 reads CASSLGGFSNQPQHF. In DNA, the CDR3 is TGTGCCAGCAGTTTGGGGGGTTTTAGCAATCAGCCCCAGCATTTT.

The chain combines TRBV28 with TRBJ2-7, with D perhaps matching TRBD1 (6 bases). Trimming took 3 bases from V and 2 from J, leaving 11 bases between them. This CDR3 is 14 amino acids long. Germline loops: CDR1 MDHEN, CDR2 SYDVKM. As DNA, the CDR3 is TGTGCCAGCAGTTTGTTAAGGGGGACCTACGAGCAGTACTTC. Translation gives CASSLLRGTYEQYF.

J is TRBJ2-1 and V is TRBV7-3; 9 nucleotides agree with TRBD2. The CDR3 runs 15 residues. J gave up 9 bases and V 5 bases, and 11 bases lay outside the gene matches. CDR1 and CDR2 (germline): SGHTA, FQGTGA. The CDR3: CASSPTGSGRGEQFF. CDR3 nucleotides: TGTGCCAGCAGCCCCACGGGTAGCGGGAGAGGTGAGCAGTTCTTC.

This rearrangement joins TRBV9 to TRBJ2-2; 7 positions match TRBD2. The V gene end was trimmed by 0 bases and the J gene end by 2 bases; junction bases not matched to a gene: 4. This CDR3 is 16 amino acids long. Germline assignment: CDR1 SGDLS and CDR2 YYNGEE. CDR3 residues: CASSVAAGANTGELFF. In DNA form, the CDR3 reads TGTGCCAGCAGCGTAGCGGCGGGAGCCAACACCGGGGAGCTGTTTTTT.

This chain links TRBV6-5 with TRBJ1-3; TRBD1 is a possible D gene (5 bases). The CDR3 extends over 15 amino acids. The ends were cut back, 6 bases at V and 4 bases at J, with 16 bases in the middle. CDR1 is MNHEY, CDR2 SVGAGI, per germline. The CDR3 DNA sequence: TGTGCCAGCAGGTTACGGGGGGACCTGGGAAACACCATATATTTT. It specifies CASRLRGDLGNTIYF.

V usage is TRBV12-3 or TRBV12-4 and J usage is TRBJ1-1; D not certain. With 3 bases removed from V and 10 bases from J, the gap between germline ends came to 12 bases. CDR3 length: 12 amino acids. CDR3 sequence reads: CASSFSQALAFF. The CDR3 nucleotides read TGTGCCAGCAGTTTCTCCCAGGCGCTAGCTTTCTTT.